This T cell receptor beta chain was documented in a study of monozygotic twins with inflammatory bowel disease. This CDR3 comprises 14 residues. Molecular identifiers with 6-nucleotide sample barcodes were added during cDNA synthesis via template switching. Reprocessing the 5' RACE reads, TCRdb reports a single entry for every CDR3 protein and omits DNA. This repertoire includes about 210,000 distinct CDR3 sequences. On this clonotype itself: The antigen is not known.

Broader study findings: T cell subtypes that differed could not be told apart. Support for any single strong IBD-associated signal or clonotype was not found. In patient repertoires, differing immunosuppressive treatments may have added some variability.

The sequenced sample was blood. The receptor was derived from a human donor with ulcerative colitis or Crohn's disease, or a healthy co-twin of an affected twin (not recorded which). V usage is TRBV12-3 or TRBV12-4 and J usage is TRBJ2-2; TCRdb calls TRBD1, which cannot be checked without DNA. This CDR3 is CASSLGGRYGELFF.